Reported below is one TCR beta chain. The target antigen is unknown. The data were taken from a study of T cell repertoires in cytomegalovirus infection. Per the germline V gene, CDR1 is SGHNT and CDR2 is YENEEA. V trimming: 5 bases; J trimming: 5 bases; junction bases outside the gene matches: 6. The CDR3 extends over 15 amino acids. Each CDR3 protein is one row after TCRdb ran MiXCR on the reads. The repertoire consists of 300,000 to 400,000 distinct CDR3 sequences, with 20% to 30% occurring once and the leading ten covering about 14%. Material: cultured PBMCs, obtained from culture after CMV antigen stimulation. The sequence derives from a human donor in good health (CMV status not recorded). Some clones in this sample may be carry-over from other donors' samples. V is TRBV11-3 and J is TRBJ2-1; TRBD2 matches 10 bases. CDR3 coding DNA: TGTGCCAGCAGCGTCGGGACTAGCGTAAACAATGAGCAGTTCTTC. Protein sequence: CASSVGTSVNNEQFF.